This T cell receptor (beta chain) came from a study of blood T cell repertoires in COVID-19. Study information: Sites across the United States, Italy and Spain contributed samples from acute and convalescent COVID-19.

Produced via immunoSEQ multiplex PCR; TCRdb's table is partial and in-frame only. This table holds about 69,000 clones, over 70% found once. The V gene's germline CDR1 is SGHRS and CDR2 YFSETQ. V lost 1 base and J lost 9; bases outside the gene matches: 13. There are 17 residues in the CDR3. The sample consisted of peripheral blood. This TCR was recovered from a man in his 60s with acute or convalescent COVID-19. The genes are TRBV5-1 and TRBJ1-6; 7 bases fit TRBD1. The CDR3 is CASSLYVRGLLVSPLHF. CDR3 sequence (DNA): TGCGCCAGCAGCTTGTATGTGAGGGGGCTGTTGGTTTCACCCCTCCACTTT.